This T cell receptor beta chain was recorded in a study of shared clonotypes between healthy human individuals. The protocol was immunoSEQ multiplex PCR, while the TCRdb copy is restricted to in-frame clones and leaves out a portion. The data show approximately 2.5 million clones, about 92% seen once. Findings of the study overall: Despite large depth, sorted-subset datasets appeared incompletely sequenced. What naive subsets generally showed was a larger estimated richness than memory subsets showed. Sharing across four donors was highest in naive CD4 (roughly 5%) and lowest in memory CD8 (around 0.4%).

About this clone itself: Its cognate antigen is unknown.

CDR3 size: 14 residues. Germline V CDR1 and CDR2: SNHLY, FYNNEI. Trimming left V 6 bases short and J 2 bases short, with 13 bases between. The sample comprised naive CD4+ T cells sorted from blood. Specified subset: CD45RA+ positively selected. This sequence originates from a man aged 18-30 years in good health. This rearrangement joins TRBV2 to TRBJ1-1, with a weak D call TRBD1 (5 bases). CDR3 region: CASRPRDRNTEAFF. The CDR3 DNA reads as TGTGCCAGCAGACCACGGGACCGAAACACTGAAGCTTTCTTT.